This T cell receptor beta chain was observed in a study of human T cells and chemical hapten exposure. TCRdb used MiXCR to reprocess the RACE reads, holding one entry per CDR3 protein. The sample has about 380,000 distinct CDR3 sequences, nearly 5% seen once. This clonotype was observed many times. Specified time point: patch test 1, 2 weeks after DPC sensitization. Treatment of the sample: therapeutic diphenylcyclopropenone sensitization with weekly scalp DPC. V dropped 4 bases and J dropped 5 bases, with 9 bases sitting between them. This CDR3 comprises 12 residues. Per the germline V gene, CDR1 is SGHDT and CDR2 is YYEEEE.

The source is a woman between 50 and 59 years old with alopecia areata. Some clones in this sample may be carry-over from other donors' samples. The chain recombines TRBV5-6 with TRBJ1-1; D possibly corresponds to TRBD1 (5 bases). The sample in question was whole blood, obtained in connection with sensitization to the hapten diphenylcyclopropenone (DPC). The CDR3 region is CASSRWGTEAFF. CDR3 DNA: TGTGCCAGCAGCCGGTGGGGGACTGAAGCTTTCTTT. The full variable domain, in which reference TRBV5-6 and TRBJ1-1 provide the parts outside the CDR3, is DAGVTQSPTHLIKTRGQQVTLRCSPKSGHDTVSWYQQALGQGPQFIFQYYEEEERQRGNFPDRFSGHQFPNYSSELNVNALLLGDSALYLCASSRWGTEAFFGQGTRLTVV.